Below are 27 T cell receptor beta chains sequenced from a single sample in a study of T cell changes during pregnancy in multiple sclerosis. Only in-frame clones appear in the TCRdb table, and some are missing; sequencing was by immunoSEQ multiplex PCR. The sample lists some 81,000 clones, 90% to 95% occurring once. Source: peripheral blood, taken after pregnancy. All receptors derive from a female donor in good health, enrolled as a control in a pregnancy study.

This clone was observed a handful of times. The rearrangement joins TRBV9 to TRBJ1-1, with D possibly TRBD1 on 6 matching bases. CDR1 and CDR2 (germline): SGDLS, YYNGEE. The CDR3 is 13 amino acids. V lost 4 bases and J lost 5, with 12 bases in between. The CDR3 reads CASSTGTGTEAFF. CDR3 coding DNA: TGTGCCAGCAGCACAGGGACCGGGACTGAAGCTTTCTTT.

This chain connects TRBV30 to TRBJ1-6; a possible D gene is TRBD1 (6 bases). This CDR3 contains 14 residues. Trimming removed 3 bases from V and 10 bases from J, with 16 bases in between. CDR1 and CDR2 (germline): GTSNPN, SVGIG (reference sequence). CDR3 sequence: CAWRTLEGHSPLHF. CDR3 sequence (DNA): TGTGCCTGGAGAACTCTTGAGGGACACTCACCCCTCCACTTT. The full variable domain, its missing parts supplied by reference TRBV30 and TRBJ1-6, is SQTIHQWPATLVQPVGSPLSLECTVEGTSNPNLYWYRQAAGRGLQLLFYSVGIGQISSEVPQNLSASRPQDRQFILSSKKLLLSDSGFYLCAWRTLEGHSPLHFGNGTRLTVT.

The chain uses TRBV30 and TRBJ1-1, with D maybe TRBD1 (6 bases). V gave up 0 bases and J gave up 5 bases, with 10 bases separating them. This CDR3 comprises 13 residues. Germline V CDR1 and CDR2: GTSNPN, SVGIG (reference sequence). The CDR3 loop is CAWSVQGTTEAFF. The CDR3 DNA is TGTGCCTGGAGTGTACAAGGGACAACTGAAGCTTTCTTT.

This chain joins TRBV5-1 and TRBJ2-1, with D unresolved. With 7 bases removed from V and 6 bases from J, the gap between germline ends came to 14 bases. Germline values: CDR1 SGHRS, CDR2 YFSETQ. CDR3 length equals 13 residues. Here the CDR3 reads CASVEVLGNEQFF. The CDR3 bases are TGCGCCAGCGTTGAGGTCTTGGGCAATGAGCAGTTCTTC. The full variable domain, rest sourced from reference TRBV5-1 and TRBJ2-1, is KAGVTQTPRYLIKTRGQQVTLSCSPISGHRSVSWYQQTPGQGLQFLFEYFSETQRNKGNFPGRFSGRQFSNSRSEMNVSTLELGDSALYLCASVEVLGNEQFFGPGTRLTVL.

V is TRBV5-1 and J is TRBJ1-2, with D possibly being TRBD1 (5 bases). The CDR3 loop spans 13 amino acids. In germline, CDR1 is SGHRS, CDR2 YFSETQ. V was cut by 7 bases and J by 0 bases, with 10 bases left in between. This chain's CDR3 is CASRGDPNYGYTF. DNA of the CDR3: TGCGCCAGCCGGGGGGACCCTAACTATGGCTACACCTTC.

The CDR3 spells CASSYTTGLVDTQYF. CDR3 coding DNA: TGCGCCAGCAGCTACACGACAGGGTTGGTGGATACGCAGTATTTT. J is TRBJ2-3 and V is TRBV5-1, with 7 bases identical to TRBD1. V lost 3 bases, J lost 6 bases, and 10 bases stayed unmatched. This CDR3 is built from 15 residues. The germline gives CDR1 SGHRS, CDR2 YFSETQ. Full variable domain (outside the CDR3, taken from reference TRBV5-1 and TRBJ2-3): KAGVTQTPRYLIKTRGQQVTLSCSPISGHRSVSWYQQTPGQGLQFLFEYFSETQRNKGNFPGRFSGRQFSNSRSEMNVSTLELGDSALYLCASSYTTGLVDTQYFGPGTRLTVL.

This clone was recorded once. The chain links TRBV2 to TRBJ2-5; D perhaps matches TRBD2 (6 bases). V dropped 7 bases and J dropped 3 bases, with 9 bases sitting between them. CDR1 SNHLY and CDR2 FYNNEI come from the germline V gene. The CDR3 has 12 amino acids. CDR3 residues: CASNREKETQYF. The CDR3 coding sequence is TGTGCCAGCAACCGGGAGAAAGAGACCCAGTACTTC.

This chain uses TRBV5-6 with TRBJ1-6; 8 bases line up with TRBD1. Germline CDR1 SGHDT, CDR2 YYEEEE. The junction had 14 bases not matched to a gene; V was cut back by 0 bases and J by 9 bases. The CDR3 is 18 amino acids. CDR3 in amino acids: CASSLGRGTGGRGSPLHF. Here the CDR3 DNA reads TGTGCCAGCAGCTTGGGAAGGGGGACAGGCGGAAGGGGTTCACCCCTCCACTTT.

The sample holds one count of this clone. The gene calls are TRBV30 and TRBJ2-1; 9 positions match TRBD1. Trimming removed 5 bases from V and 6 bases from J; junction bases left unmatched: 11. The CDR3 has 15 residues. CDR1 is GTSNPN and CDR2 is SVGIG in the germline V gene (reference sequence). The CDR3 region is CAWGRGQGYINEQFF. CDR3 coding DNA: TGTGCCTGGGGCCGGGGACAGGGATACATCAATGAGCAGTTCTTC.

This clone is a singleton in its sample. The chain has TRBV6-6 and TRBJ2-7, with D perhaps TRBD1 (6 bases). Germline lookup yields CDR1 MNHNY and CDR2 SVGAGI (reference sequence). The CDR3 totals 13 residues. Trimming cost V 7 bases and J 4 bases, with 14 bases left between them. This CDR3 is CASKRDTRYEQYF. The DNA for the CDR3 is TGTGCCAGCAAACGGGACACAAGATACGAGCAGTACTTC.

The J gene is TRBJ1-6, the V gene TRBV9; D not certain. This CDR3 contains 14 residues. Between the trimmed V and J ends, which lost 5 bases and 8 bases, there was a span of 14 bases. CDR1 and CDR2 (germline): SGDLS, YYNGEE. This CDR3 is CASRGEGWDSPLHF. Written as DNA, the CDR3 is TGTGCCAGCAGGGGTGAGGGATGGGATTCACCCCTCCACTTT.

V and J are TRBV19 and TRBJ1-1, with D maybe TRBD1 (5 bases). V was clipped by 3 bases and J by 0 bases, with 14 bases between them. The CDR3 spans 16 residues. Germline-derived CDR1 and CDR2 are LNHDA and SQIVND (reference sequence). The CDR3 loop is CASSMGQGSMNTEAFF. The CDR3 bases are TGTGCCAGTAGTATGGGGCAGGGCTCCATGAACACTGAAGCTTTCTTT.

The CDR3: CASSKGSHEQYF. The CDR3 DNA follows: TGTGCCAGCAGCAAGGGGTCCCACGAGCAGTACTTC. This chain uses TRBV5-6 with TRBJ2-7, with D maybe TRBD1 (5 bases). Germline CDR1 SGHDT, CDR2 YYEEEE. This CDR3 has 12 amino acids. The V end lost 4 bases, the J end lost 5 bases, and 10 bases lay between the germline ends.

The J gene is TRBJ2-5, the V gene TRBV7-2; no firm D call. V shed 3 bases and J shed 2 bases, with 4 bases lying between them. Germline V lookup: CDR1 SGHTA, CDR2 FQGNSA. This CDR3 has 12 residues. CDR3 DNA: TGTGCCAGCAGCTTCCTGCAAGAGACCCAGTACTTC. Encoded protein: CASSFLQETQYF.

The CDR3 DNA is TGTGCCAGCAGTTTGGGCCTGCTCTCAACAGGGTTCGAGTTTTTT. It encodes CASSLGLLSTGFEFF. The genes are TRBV28 and TRBJ1-4, with D possibly matching TRBD1 (6 bases). Trimming shortened V by 3 bases and J by 16 bases, and 24 bases separated the two germline ends. Germline lookup yields CDR1 MDHEN and CDR2 SYDVKM. The CDR3 contains 15 residues.

The chain couples TRBV6-5 to TRBJ1-4; D might be TRBD1 (5 bases). Trimming took off 6 bases at V and 0 bases at J, with 11 bases between the two ends. The CDR3 totals 15 residues. The germline CDR1 and CDR2 sequences are MNHEY and SVGAGI. CDR3 in amino acids: CASSRGGATNEKLFF. The CDR3 nucleotides read TGTGCCAGCAGCCGGGGGGGTGCAACTAATGAAAAACTGTTTTTT.

The chain combines TRBV27 with TRBJ2-7; TRBD2 matches at 9 bases. The CDR3 covers 15 residues. The germline gives CDR1 MNHEY, CDR2 SMNVEV (reference sequence). Germline trimming cut 6 bases from V and 0 bases from J; bases unmatched to any gene: 6. The CDR3 DNA follows: TGTGCCAGCAGACGGCTAGCGGGGAACTCCTACGAGCAGTACTTC. This codes for CASRRLAGNSYEQYF.

This chain connects TRBV5-1 to TRBJ1-6; 8 nucleotides match TRBD1. The germline V gene encodes CDR1 SGHRS and CDR2 YFSETQ. After removal of 4 bases from V and 11 bases from J, the junction contained 5 bases not matched to a gene. The CDR3 runs 13 residues. The CDR3 nucleotides are TGCGCCAGCAGCGTGACAGGGGATCCACCCCTCCACTTT. This translates into CASSVTGDPPLHF.

The CDR3 sequence is CASRSLLRETQYF. CDR3 sequence (DNA): TGTGCCAGCAGGTCCCTATTAAGAGAGACCCAGTACTTC. The chain employs TRBV7-2 and TRBJ2-5, with D unresolved. The CDR3 is 13 amino acids. Germline V gene lookup returns CDR1 SGHTA and CDR2 FQGNSA. V dropped 6 bases and J dropped 4 bases, with 12 bases sitting between them. The full variable domain, rest sourced from reference TRBV7-2 and TRBJ2-5, is GAGVSQSPSNKVTEKGKDVELRCDPISGHTALYWYRQSLGQGLEFLIYFQGNSAPDKSGLPSDRFSAERTGGSVSTLTIQRTQQEDSAVYLCASRSLLRETQYFGPGTRLLVL.

The CDR3 reads CASKGQGDQPQHF. The CDR3 DNA follows: TGTGCCAGTAAGGGGCAGGGGGATCAGCCCCAGCATTTT. The rearrangement uses TRBV19 and TRBJ1-5; 7 positions agree with TRBD1. Germline CDR1 reads LNHDA; CDR2 reads SQIVND (reference sequence). The CDR3 has 13 amino acids. Trimming at V came to 7 bases and at J to 5 bases, leaving 5 bases not matched to a gene.

The chain employs TRBV15 and TRBJ2-3; D perhaps matches TRBD1 (5 bases). V lost 2 bases to trimming and J lost 2 bases, with 20 bases between them. There are 18 residues in the CDR3. CDR1 and CDR2 from the germline V gene are LNHNV and YYDKDF (reference sequence). CDR3 protein: CATSRFTDWKGSTDTQYF. CDR3 nucleotides: TGTGCCACCAGCAGATTCACCGATTGGAAGGGGTCCACAGATACGCAGTATTTT.

In DNA form, the CDR3 reads TGCGCCAGCAGGCTAACTAGCGGGGAAGAGACCCAGTACTTC. Translation: CASRLTSGEETQYF. The chain links TRBV5-1 to TRBJ2-5; 10 nucleotides match TRBD2. CDR1 and CDR2 from the germline V gene are SGHRS and YFSETQ. V shed 5 bases, J shed 3 bases, and the junction held 4 bases outside the gene matches. The CDR3 covers 14 residues.

The chain recombines TRBV27 with TRBJ2-3; 12 bases line up with TRBD2. This CDR3 comprises 18 residues. Per the germline V gene, CDR1 is MNHEY and CDR2 is SMNVEV (reference sequence). V shed 3 bases and J 2 bases; nucleotides not matched to a gene: 9. The CDR3 sequence is CASSLGLAGGPTTDTQYF. The CDR3 bases are TGTGCCAGCAGTTTGGGGCTAGCGGGGGGGCCGACCACAGATACGCAGTATTTT.

This chain links TRBV18 with TRBJ2-7; D possibly corresponds to TRBD1 (6 bases). The V and J ends lost 6 bases and 2 bases respectively, with 14 bases between them. The CDR3 covers 14 residues. Germline V gene data show CDR1 as KGHSH and CDR2 as LQKENI. CDR3 protein: CASSGQSATYEQYF. Written as DNA, the CDR3 is TGTGCCAGCTCCGGACAGTCTGCGACCTACGAGCAGTACTTC. The variable domain in full, completed from reference TRBV18 and TRBJ2-7, reads NAGVMQNPRHLVRRRGQEARLRCSPMKGHSHVYWYRQLPEEGLKFMVYLQKENIIDESGMPKERFSAEFPKEGPSILRIQQVVRGDSAAYFCASSGQSATYEQYFGPGTRLTVT.

This chain joins TRBV10-3 and TRBJ2-6, with TRBD1 as a possible D gene (6 bases). Germline values: CDR1 ENHRY, CDR2 SYGVKD. The V end lost 6 bases, the J end lost 1 base, and 10 bases lay between the germline ends. The CDR3 extends over 15 amino acids. The CDR3 sequence is CAISQDRSGANVLTF. CDR3 DNA: TGTGCCATCAGCCAGGACAGATCTGGGGCCAACGTCCTGACTTTC.

The rearrangement joins TRBV28 to TRBJ2-5, with D possibly matching TRBD1 (5 bases). Germline assignment: CDR1 MDHEN and CDR2 SYDVKM. The CDR3 has 14 amino acids. Trimming removed 8 bases from V and 0 bases from J, with 13 bases in between. CDR3 sequence reads: CASRRQLYQETQYF. CDR3 nucleotide sequence: TGTGCCAGCCGGAGACAGCTGTACCAAGAGACCCAGTACTTC.

This chain joins TRBV6-1 and TRBJ1-4, with D possibly matching TRBD1 (6 bases). Germline-derived CDR1 and CDR2 are MNHNS and SASEGT. The CDR3 extends over 14 amino acids. Trimming took 6 bases from V and 3 from J, leaving 11 bases between them. CDR3 amino acids: CASSTGSANEKLFF. The CDR3 DNA is TGTGCCAGCAGCACAGGGTCGGCTAATGAAAAACTGTTTTTT.